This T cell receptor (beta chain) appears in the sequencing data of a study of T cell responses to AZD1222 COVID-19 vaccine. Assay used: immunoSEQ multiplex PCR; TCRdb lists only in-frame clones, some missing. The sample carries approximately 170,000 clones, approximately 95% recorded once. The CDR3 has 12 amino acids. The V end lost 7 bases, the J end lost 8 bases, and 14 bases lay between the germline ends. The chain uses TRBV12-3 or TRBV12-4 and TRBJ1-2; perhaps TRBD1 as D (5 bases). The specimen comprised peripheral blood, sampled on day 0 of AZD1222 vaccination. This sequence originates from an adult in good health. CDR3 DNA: TGTGCCAGCAAAGTAGGGGCCCGAGGCTACACCTTC. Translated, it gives CASKVGARGYTF.